This T cell receptor beta chain was retrieved from a study of control samples from healthy donors and cancer patients. Assay used: immunoSEQ multiplex PCR; TCRdb lists only in-frame clones, some missing. Altogether approximately 210,000 clones are present, 91% being singletons, with the ten largest covering roughly 1.9%. With 0 bases clipped from V and 8 bases from J, the junction kept 6 bases outside the gene matches. Germline V gene lookup returns CDR1 SGHNT and CDR2 YYREEE (reference sequence). The CDR3 totals 14 residues. Sequencing input: blood. The rearrangement joins TRBV5-4 to TRBJ1-2, with 8 bases aligning to TRBD1. The source of this sequence is a man aged 25 to 40 in good health. CDR3 DNA: TGTGCCAGCAGCTTGGACATACAGGGGGAAGGCTACACCTTC. Translating gives CASSLDIQGEGYTF.